Listed here is a single T cell receptor (beta chain). This sample was taken from a study of CD8 T cells in Susac syndrome. TEMRA cells were FACS-enriched, and CD8+ and CD4+ T cells were isolated negatively. Reverse transcription of about 0.45 to 1 ug RNA was carried out with random hexamers. One entry per CDR3 protein results from TCRdb running MiXCR on the immunoSEQ multiplex PCR reads. This table holds about 400,000 distinct CDR3 sequences, more than 80% found once. This CDR3 has 14 amino acids. The V segment lost 6 bases and the J segment 0 bases; nucleotides outside the gene matches: 2. Germline CDR1 SGHTS, CDR2 YDEGEE.

The sample comprised CD8+ T cells from PBMCs. The chain recombines TRBV5-8 with TRBJ2-1, with TRBD2 identical over 8 bases. The sequence came from a human donor with multiple sclerosis. The CDR3 is CASTREGSYNEQFF. The CDR3 nucleotides are TGTGCCAGCACCCGGGAGGGCTCCTACAATGAGCAGTTCTTC.